This entry lists 26 T cell receptor beta chains sequenced from one sample in a study of cytomegalovirus exposure and HLA in healthy donors. Method: immunoSEQ multiplex PCR; TCRdb's copy keeps in-frame clones and lacks some. The sample comprises tens of thousands of clones, just over 85% of which are singletons, and less than 7% rests with the top ten. What was sequenced was PBMCs. These receptors originate from a woman between 25 and 40 years old in good health and CMV-seronegative.

The chain is built from TRBV19 and TRBJ1-2; D is possibly TRBD1 (5 bases). CDR3 length: 13 amino acids. V gave up 4 bases and J gave up 3 bases, with 9 bases separating them. Germline-derived CDR1 and CDR2 are LNHDA and SQIVND (reference sequence). The CDR3 nucleotides are TGTGCCAGTAGTACTCAGGGTGACTATGGCTACACCTTC. Translated, it gives CASSTQGDYGYTF. Supplemented by reference TRBV19 and TRBJ1-2, the full variable domain reads DGGITQSPKYLFRKEGQNVTLSCEQNLNHDAMYWYRQDPGQGLRLIYYSQIVNDFQKGDIAEGYSVSREKKESFPLTVTSAQKNPTAFYLCASSTQGDYGYTFGSGTRLTVV.

The chain uses TRBV6-5 and TRBJ2-7; maybe TRBD1 (6 bases). CDR1 is MNHEY and CDR2 is SVGAGI in the germline V gene. Trimming shortened V by 4 bases and J by 5 bases, and 21 bases separated the two germline ends. The CDR3 contains 16 residues. The CDR3 loop is CASSSDLGTAGDEQYF. In DNA, the CDR3 is TGTGCCAGCAGTTCAGACCTCGGGACGGCAGGGGACGAGCAGTACTTC.

This chain joins TRBV6-5 and TRBJ1-1; TRBD1 matches 9 bases. The CDR3 consists of 14 residues. The trim removed 5 bases at V and 6 bases at J, leaving 7 bases unmatched. The germline gives CDR1 MNHEY, CDR2 SVGAGI. The CDR3, as DNA: TGTGCCAGCAGTGGCGGACAGGGGAATGCTGAAGCTTTCTTT. This translates into CASSGGQGNAEAFF.

The chain carries TRBV27 and TRBJ2-7, with a possible D match to TRBD2 (5 bases). The CDR3 totals 14 residues. V was clipped by 6 bases and J by 6 bases, with 18 bases between them. Germline loops: CDR1 MNHEY, CDR2 SMNVEV (reference sequence). CDR3 region: CASSLVPRSGEQYF. CDR3 coding DNA: TGTGCCAGCAGCCTTGTGCCTAGGAGCGGCGAGCAGTACTTC.

This chain uses TRBV11-2 with TRBJ2-1; tentatively, D is TRBD1 (6 bases). The CDR3 extends over 16 amino acids. Trimming took 5 bases from V and 8 from J, leaving 22 bases between them. Germline V gene data show CDR1 as SGHAT and CDR2 as FQNNGV. The CDR3 coding sequence is TGTGCCAGCAGCCTATACAGGGCCGGAGTCGGGGATGAGCAGTTCTTC. Its protein is CASSLYRAGVGDEQFF. Full variable domain (remainder filled in from reference TRBV11-2 and TRBJ2-1): EAGVAQSPRYKIIEKRQSVAFWCNPISGHATLYWYQQILGQGPKLLIQFQNNGVVDDSQLPKDRFSAERLKGVDSTLKIQPAKLEDSAVYLCASSLYRAGVGDEQFFGPGTRLTVL.

This clone was seen just once. The CDR3 coding sequence is TGTGCCATCAGTGAATCCGATCCTACCGACAATGAGCAGTTCTTC. Protein sequence: CAISESDPTDNEQFF. This sequence joins TRBV10-3 and TRBJ2-1, with D hard to call. V gave up 3 bases and J gave up 5 bases, with 14 bases separating them. In germline, CDR1 is ENHRY, CDR2 SYGVKD. The CDR3 has 15 residues.

This sequence joins TRBV27 and TRBJ1-5; D unclear. Germline V lookup: CDR1 MNHEY, CDR2 SMNVEV (reference sequence). The CDR3 totals 14 residues. V shed 5 bases and J shed 0 bases, with 8 bases lying between them. CDR3 protein: CASSPTDSNQPQHF. CDR3 sequence (DNA): TGTGCCAGCAGTCCCACAGATAGCAATCAGCCCCAGCATTTT.

This clone was seen only once. This chain joins TRBV7-2 and TRBJ1-1, with D perhaps matching TRBD1 (6 bases). This CDR3 comprises 16 residues. The germline V gene has CDR1 SGHTA and CDR2 FQGNSA. V was trimmed by 4 bases and J by 1 base, leaving 16 bases between them. CDR3 residues: CASSSVRGAGNTEAFF. The CDR3 bases are TGTGCCAGCAGCTCCGTTCGGGGGGCAGGGAACACTGAAGCTTTCTTT.

The chain is built from TRBV6-1 and TRBJ2-1; D not resolved. This CDR3 region has 12 residues. V lost 6 bases and J 6 bases, leaving 9 bases between the germline ends. Per the germline V gene, CDR1 is MNHNS and CDR2 is SASEGT. The CDR3 nucleotides are TGTGCCAGCAGGGCAGTACCCAATGAGCAGTTCTTC. This sequence encodes CASRAVPNEQFF.

The J gene is TRBJ2-7, the V gene TRBV28; 11 bases are shared with TRBD1. Losses at the gene ends were 6 bases for V and 4 bases for J; bases not matched to a gene: 8. The CDR3 covers 15 residues. CDR1 is MDHEN, CDR2 SYDVKM, per germline. As DNA, the CDR3 is TGTGCCAGCAGCCCGGCGGGACAGGGGGGTTACGAGCAGTACTTC. This translates into CASSPAGQGGYEQYF.

This clone is classed as medium-sized (0.01 to 0.1%). The chain has TRBV2 and TRBJ1-2, with TRBD1 matching over 9 bases. The CDR3 runs to 14 residues. Looked up from germline, CDR1 is SNHLY and CDR2 is FYNNEI. The ends lost 3 bases at V and 9 bases at J; junction bases unmatched: 8. The CDR3 reads CASSDAGTGISYTF. The CDR3 DNA reads TGTGCCAGCAGTGACGCCGGGACAGGGATAAGCTACACCTTC.

The chain links TRBV9 to TRBJ2-2; TRBD2 might be the D (6 bases). This CDR3 comprises 14 residues. The V and J ends lost 4 bases and 4 bases respectively, with 11 bases between them. The germline gives CDR1 SGDLS, CDR2 YYNGEE. The CDR3: CASSPPGGTGELFF. DNA of the CDR3: TGTGCCAGCAGCCCCCCCGGGGGCACCGGGGAGCTGTTTTTT.

The chain uses TRBV4-2 and TRBJ1-4, with 11 nucleotides matching TRBD1. The CDR3 is made up of 15 amino acids. Per the germline V gene, CDR1 is LGHNA and CDR2 is YNFKEQ. Losses at the gene ends were 4 bases for V and 8 bases for J; bases not matched to a gene: 6. The CDR3 coding sequence is TGTGCCAGCAGCCGACCGGGACAGGGGGACGAAAAACTGTTTTTT. Translated, it gives CASSRPGQGDEKLFF.

This sequence joins TRBV27 and TRBJ1-5; D ambiguous. CDR3 length: 15 residues. Looked up from germline, CDR1 is MNHEY and CDR2 is SMNVEV (reference sequence). V gave up 5 bases and J gave up 5 bases, with 16 bases separating them. The CDR3, as DNA: TGTGCCAGCAGTCCCACCCGCCCTACCGATCAGCCCCAGCATTTT. This sequence encodes CASSPTRPTDQPQHF.

V is TRBV27 and J is TRBJ2-3; 7 bases are shared with TRBD2. There are 12 residues in the CDR3. After removal of 6 bases from V and 6 bases from J, the junction contained 3 bases not matched to a gene. Per the germline V gene, CDR1 is MNHEY and CDR2 is SMNVEV (reference sequence). CDR3 DNA sequence: TGTGCCAGCAGCCTCGGGGGGGATACGCAGTATTTT. It codes for CASSLGGDTQYF.

The V call is TRBV7-6, the J call TRBJ1-1; D remains unclear. Germline loops: CDR1 SGHVS, CDR2 FNYEAQ. V was cut by 1 base and J by 2 bases, with 8 bases left in between. CDR3 length equals 14 residues. This CDR3 reads CASSLGQSNTEAFF. The CDR3 DNA reads as TGTGCCAGCAGCTTAGGTCAGTCAAACACTGAAGCTTTCTTT.

This clone was observed once. V and J are TRBV7-6 and TRBJ1-5; D is uncertain. Germline V gene sequence: CDR1 SGHVS, CDR2 FNYEAQ. The CDR3 totals 12 residues. Trimming removed 8 bases from V and 4 bases from J, with 9 bases in between. The DNA of the CDR3 is TGTGCCAGCGGTACAATTAATCAGCCCCAGCATTTT. Its translation: CASGTINQPQHF. Complete variable domain (other parts from reference TRBV7-6 and TRBJ1-5): GAGVSQSPRYKVTKRGQDVALRCDPISGHVSLYWYRQALGQGPEFLTYFNYEAQQDKSGLPNDRFSAERPEGSISTLTIQRTEQRDSAMYRCASGTINQPQHFGDGTRLSIL.

This chain links TRBV25-1 with TRBJ2-5; D uncertain. The CDR3 length is 14 residues. Germline V CDR1 and CDR2: MGHDK, SYGVNS. Trimming left V 3 bases short and J 1 base short, with 9 bases between. CDR3 DNA: TGTGCCAGCAGTGACCCCAGATCCCAAGAGACCCAGTACTTC. This encodes CASSDPRSQETQYF.

This rearrangement joins TRBV10-3 to TRBJ1-2; a weak D match, TRBD1 (5 bases). The germline V and J ends were trimmed by 4 bases and 6 bases, with 12 bases remaining between them. Per germline, CDR1 ENHRY and CDR2 SYGVKD. This CDR3 spans 13 amino acids. For the CDR3, the DNA is TGTGCCATCAGTGTCGAGGGGACTCATGGCTACACCTTC. Translation gives CAISVEGTHGYTF.

On this clone itself: The junction differs from germline at one of its ends, possibly a read error. DNA for the CDR3: TGTGCTAGCAGCTTAGGGCGGGGGAGTGAGCAGTTCTTC. Protein: CASSLGRGSEQFF. The V call is TRBV7-7, the J call TRBJ2-1; 7 positions match TRBD2. Germline V gene sequence: CDR1 SSHAT, CDR2 FNYEAQ (reference sequence). The CDR3 consists of 13 residues.

The chain combines TRBV5-6 with TRBJ1-1, with 8 bases aligning to TRBD1. The length of the CDR3 is 15 residues. The trim removed 1 base at V and 2 bases at J, leaving 4 bases unmatched. CDR1 SGHDT and CDR2 YYEEEE come from the germline V gene. For the CDR3, the DNA is TGTGCCAGCAGCTTGTACGGGACAGGTAACACTGAAGCTTTCTTT. Its protein is CASSLYGTGNTEAFF.

This chain joins TRBV19 and TRBJ2-5; 8 positions agree with TRBD2. CDR3 size: 15 residues. Trimming cost V 5 bases and J 2 bases; bases outside gene matches: 7. Germline V lookup: CDR1 LNHDA, CDR2 SQIVND (reference sequence). The CDR3 loop reads CASSAGTRPQETQYF. The CDR3 DNA follows: TGTGCCAGTAGTGCCGGGACTAGGCCACAAGAGACCCAGTACTTC. Full variable domain (remainder filled in from reference TRBV19 and TRBJ2-5): DGGITQSPKYLFRKEGQNVTLSCEQNLNHDAMYWYRQDPGQGLRLIYYSQIVNDFQKGDIAEGYSVSREKKESFPLTVTSAQKNPTAFYLCASSAGTRPQETQYFGPGTRLLVL.

The CDR3 loop is CASSSQTYTGELFF. As DNA, the CDR3 is TGTGCCAGCAGCTCACAGACCTACACCGGGGAGCTGTTTTTT. The chain is built from TRBV7-3 and TRBJ2-2, with D unresolved. The CDR3 runs to 14 residues. V was shortened by 4 bases and J by 3 bases, with 9 bases between the two germline ends. The germline V gene has CDR1 SGHTA and CDR2 FQGTGA.

The V gene is TRBV19, the J gene TRBJ1-2, with D tentatively TRBD1 (5 bases). CDR1 and CDR2 from the germline V gene are LNHDA and SQIVND (reference sequence). The CDR3 spans 12 residues. Trimming took 7 bases from V and 3 from J, leaving 9 bases between them. CDR3 DNA sequence: TGTGCCAGTAAACGGGACTACTATGGCTACACCTTC. The encoded protein is CASKRDYYGYTF.

V gene TRBV2 combines with J gene TRBJ1-1; TRBD1 matches at 8 bases. In germline, CDR1 is SNHLY, CDR2 FYNNEI. The CDR3 length is 12 residues. V shed 8 bases, J shed 1 base, and the junction held 0 bases outside the gene matches. CDR3 residues: CASDRGNTEAFF. In DNA form, the CDR3 reads TGTGCCAGCGACAGGGGGAACACTGAAGCTTTCTTT. Combining the CDR3 with reference TRBV2 and TRBJ1-1 gives the whole variable domain EPEVTQTPSHQVTQMGQEVILRCVPISNHLYFYWYRQILGQKVEFLVSFYNNEISEKSEIFDDQFSVERPDGSNFTLKIRSTKLEDSAMYFCASDRGNTEAFFGQGTRLTVV.

The chain couples TRBV6-1 to TRBJ1-2; 9 bases align to TRBD1. CDR1 MNHNS and CDR2 SASEGT come from the germline V gene. The CDR3 runs 14 residues. The junction had 4 bases not matched to a gene; V was cut back by 2 bases and J by 6 bases. The CDR3 DNA reads as TGTGCCAGCAGTGAATGGGGGACAGGGAATGGCTACACCTTC. Translation gives CASSEWGTGNGYTF.